This record concerns one T cell receptor (beta chain) sequence. The antigen remains undetermined. The repertoire was sequenced with immunoSEQ multiplex PCR; TCRdb's copy has only in-frame clones and lacks some. The sample records approximately 6,600 clones, around 91% being singletons. Trimming removed 1 base at V and 7 bases at J, with 10 bases between. The CDR3 totals 13 residues. Per the germline V gene, CDR1 is LGHNA and CDR2 is YNFKEQ. This entry is derived from a study of chemoradiotherapy in HPV16-positive cancers. Background on the study: A couple of HPV16-positive patients' cells yielded candidate HPV-specific clones and common motifs.

General study results and limits: HPV-responsive T-cell expansion during chemoradiotherapy was linked to improved recurrence-free survival in HPV16-positive patients. The functional HPV-specific definition rests on just two HPV16-positive patients.

The sequence was collected from a human donor with HPV-associated anogenital cancer. The sequenced sample was tumor tissue, obtained from a patient who underwent chemoradiotherapy. The V gene is TRBV4-2, the J gene TRBJ1-1, with D perhaps TRBD1 (5 bases). The CDR3 DNA reads TGTGCCAGCAGCCAAGTCGGAGGGGATGAAGCTTTCTTT. Translation gives CASSQVGGDEAFF.